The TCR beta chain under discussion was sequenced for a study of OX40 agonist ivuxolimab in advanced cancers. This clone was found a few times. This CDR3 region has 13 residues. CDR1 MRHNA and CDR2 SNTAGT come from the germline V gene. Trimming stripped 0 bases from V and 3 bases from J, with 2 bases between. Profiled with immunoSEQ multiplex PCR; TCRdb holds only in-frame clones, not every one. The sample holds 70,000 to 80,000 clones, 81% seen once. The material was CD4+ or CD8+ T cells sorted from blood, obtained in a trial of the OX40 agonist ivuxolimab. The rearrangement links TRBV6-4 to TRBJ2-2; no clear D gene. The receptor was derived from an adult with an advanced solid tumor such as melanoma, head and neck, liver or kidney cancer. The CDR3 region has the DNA TGTGCCAGCAGTGACTCAGACACCGGGGAGCTGTTTTTT. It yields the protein CASSDSDTGELFF.